These 21 T cell receptor beta chains originate from one sample sequenced in a study of cytomegalovirus exposure and HLA in healthy donors. PCR employed 60 Vbeta and 13 Jbeta primers. Profiling relied on immunoSEQ multiplex PCR, and the TCRdb table lists in-frame clones only, not all of them. The table records roughly 80,000 clones, 65% to 85% of them present only once. Sample: PBMCs. These receptors all come from a woman aged 45 to 65 in good health and CMV-seronegative.

The rearrangement links TRBV4-3 to TRBJ2-1; D possibly corresponds to TRBD2 (5 bases). There are 15 residues in the CDR3. From germline, CDR1 is LGHNA and CDR2 YSLEER. Trimming cost V 0 bases and J 7 bases, with 13 bases left between them. CDR3 DNA: TGCGCCAGCAGCCAAGATGGAGTGGGGAGAAATGAGCAGTTCTTC. Translated: CASSQDGVGRNEQFF.

The rearrangement links TRBV5-4 to TRBJ2-5; tentative D call: TRBD2 (5 bases). The germline V gene encodes CDR1 SGHNT and CDR2 YYREEE (reference sequence). This CDR3 is built from 15 residues. V was clipped by 1 base and J by 1 base, with 11 bases between them. The CDR3 here is CASSLKLAGQETQYF. The CDR3 nucleotides read TGTGCCAGCAGCTTGAAACTGGCGGGCCAAGAGACCCAGTACTTC.

V is TRBV4-3 and J is TRBJ1-3; D remains unclear. The V gene's germline CDR1 is LGHNA and CDR2 YSLEER. The CDR3 has 15 amino acids. V lost 2 bases, J lost 2 bases, and 10 bases lay in between. CDR3 sequence: CASSQNQVPGNTIYF. DNA for the CDR3: TGCGCCAGCAGCCAAAATCAGGTCCCTGGAAACACCATATATTTT.

The rearrangement links TRBV11-2 to TRBJ2-1; 8 positions match TRBD2. The V segment lost 2 bases and the J segment 6 bases; nucleotides outside the gene matches: 6. This CDR3 comprises 15 residues. Per the germline V gene, CDR1 is SGHAT and CDR2 is FQNNGV. Written as DNA, the CDR3 is TGTGCCAGCAGCTTAACGGGGGGGACAATCAATGAGCAGTTCTTC. Protein: CASSLTGGTINEQFF.

The CDR3 region is CASSPRTGGKNSPLHF. In DNA form, the CDR3 reads TGTGCCAGCAGCCCCCGGACAGGGGGTAAGAATTCACCCCTCCACTTT. The chain is built from TRBV5-6 and TRBJ1-6, with 10 bases fitting TRBD1. CDR1 is SGHDT, CDR2 YYEEEE, per germline. The CDR3 is made up of 16 amino acids. V trimming: 4 bases; J trimming: 7 bases; junction bases outside the gene matches: 8.

The chain couples TRBV25-1 to TRBJ1-2; 7 bases are a match to TRBD1. J lost 4 bases, V lost 0 bases, and 5 bases had no gene match. This CDR3 is built from 15 residues. From germline, CDR1 is MGHDK and CDR2 SYGVNS. CDR3 coding DNA: TGTGCCAGCAGTGAATATGAGGGACAGACCTATGGCTACACCTTC. Its translation: CASSEYEGQTYGYTF.

The chain is built from TRBV4-2 and TRBJ1-5; TRBD1 matches at 8 bases. Germline lookup yields CDR1 LGHNA and CDR2 YNFKEQ. The CDR3 is 15 residues long. With V trimmed by 0 bases and J by 7 bases, 5 bases remained unmatched. The DNA for the CDR3 is TGTGCCAGCAGCCAAGAAGGACAGGGAGGGCAGCCCCAGCATTTT. Protein sequence: CASSQEGQGGQPQHF.

This clone showed up just a few times. The J gene is TRBJ2-1, the V gene TRBV5-1; a possible D gene is TRBD2 (5 bases). The CDR3 length is 15 residues. Germline V gives CDR1 SGHRS, CDR2 YFSETQ. The V end was cut by 1 base, the J end by 5 bases, with 13 bases between. CDR3 sequence reads: CASSLSADFNNEQFF. The CDR3 DNA reads as TGCGCCAGCAGCTTGAGCGCGGACTTTAACAATGAGCAGTTCTTC.

This clone was found a few times. This chain uses TRBV19 with TRBJ2-2; maybe TRBD2 (5 bases). Germline assignment: CDR1 LNHDA and CDR2 SQIVND (reference sequence). The CDR3 is 15 residues long. V was trimmed by 10 bases and J by 4 bases, leaving 19 bases between them. DNA for the CDR3: TGTGCCACCACCCGGGTGGCGGCGGGCACCGGGGAGCTGTTTTTT. It specifies CATTRVAAGTGELFF.

The chain carries TRBV27 and TRBJ2-1; D is uncertain. The CDR3 is 12 residues long. Germline CDR1 reads MNHEY; CDR2 reads SMNVEV (reference sequence). V was shortened by 3 bases and J by 9 bases, with 9 bases between the two germline ends. The CDR3, as DNA: TGTGCCAGCAGTTTGCTGGGCAGTGAGCAGTTCTTC. Residues: CASSLLGSEQFF.

The rearrangement uses TRBV18 and TRBJ2-7; 7 bases agree with TRBD2. J lost 5 bases, V lost 2 bases, and 6 bases had no gene match. The CDR3 runs 14 residues. Germline V CDR1 and CDR2: KGHSH, LQKENI. The CDR3 DNA reads TGTGCCAGCTCACCAAACAACGGGGGGAACGAGCAGTACGTC. Protein sequence: CASSPNNGGNEQYV.

The J gene is TRBJ1-2, the V gene TRBV18; 7 nucleotides line up with TRBD1. The CDR3 has 15 residues. From germline, CDR1 is KGHSH and CDR2 LQKENI. After removal of 4 bases from V and 0 bases from J, the junction contained 5 bases not matched to a gene. CDR3 in DNA: TGTGCCAGCTCACTAAGGGACAGCACTAACTATGGCTACACCTTC. It is translated as CASSLRDSTNYGYTF.

The chain is built from TRBV6-6 and TRBJ2-7, with a tentative D call TRBD2 (6 bases). Deletions cut 4 bases from V and 7 bases from J, with 20 bases between. CDR3 size: 15 residues. Germline V lookup: CDR1 MNHNY, CDR2 SVGAGI (reference sequence). The CDR3 nucleotides are TGTGCCAGCAGTTCCTACCTTGATCCCCGGGAGGAGCAGTACTTC. As protein: CASSSYLDPREEQYF.

The chain joins TRBV4-1 to TRBJ1-1; maybe TRBD1 (6 bases). The CDR3 length is 14 residues. CDR1 is MGHRA and CDR2 is YSYEKL in the germline V gene. The V end was cut by 0 bases, the J end by 6 bases, with 11 bases between. The CDR3 bases are TGCGCCAGCAGCCAAGATAGGGGGAGGGCTGAAGCTTTCTTT. As protein: CASSQDRGRAEAFF.

This CDR3 reads CASRQTETSYGYTF. The CDR3 DNA follows: TGTGCCAGCAGACAGACAGAGACCTCGTATGGCTACACCTTC. The rearrangement uses TRBV2 and TRBJ1-2; D possibly corresponds to TRBD1 (5 bases). Deletions cut 6 bases from V and 5 bases from J, with 16 bases between. CDR1 SNHLY and CDR2 FYNNEI come from the germline V gene. The CDR3 runs 14 residues.

Here the CDR3 DNA reads TGCGCCAGCAGCCTACAAAGGACAGGGGGAGTTGAAGCTTTCTTT. This sequence encodes CASSLQRTGGVEAFF. J is TRBJ1-1 and V is TRBV4-1, with 10 bases fitting TRBD1. The CDR3 runs to 15 residues. J was trimmed by 7 bases and V by 4 bases; bases with no gene match: 9. CDR1 and CDR2 (germline): MGHRA, YSYEKL.

J is TRBJ2-7 and V is TRBV7-2; 13 bases are a match to TRBD2. The CDR3 runs to 16 residues. Germline V gene data show CDR1 as SGHTA and CDR2 as FQGNSA. V lost 1 base, J lost 3 bases, and 3 bases stayed unmatched. The CDR3 region is CASSLGTSGSIYEQYF. CDR3 sequence (DNA): TGTGCCAGCAGCTTAGGGACTAGCGGGAGTATCTACGAGCAGTACTTC. The full variable domain, completed using reference TRBV7-2 and TRBJ2-7, is GAGVSQSPSNKVTEKGKDVELRCDPISGHTALYWYRQSLGQGLEFLIYFQGNSAPDKSGLPSDRFSAERTGGSVSTLTIQRTQQEDSAVYLCASSLGTSGSIYEQYFGPGTRLTVT.

This chain joins TRBV19 and TRBJ1-1, with TRBD1 matching 7 bases. Germline trimming cut 5 bases from V and 4 bases from J; bases unmatched to any gene: 4. From germline, CDR1 is LNHDA and CDR2 SQIVND (reference sequence). This CDR3 contains 13 residues. The DNA for the CDR3 is TGTGCCAGTAGTGACAGGGCGACCACTGAAGCTTTCTTT. This sequence encodes CASSDRATTEAFF. Full variable domain (rest looked up from reference TRBV19 and TRBJ1-1): DGGITQSPKYLFRKEGQNVTLSCEQNLNHDAMYWYRQDPGQGLRLIYYSQIVNDFQKGDIAEGYSVSREKKESFPLTVTSAQKNPTAFYLCASSDRATTEAFFGQGTRLTVV.

This chain links TRBV5-1 with TRBJ1-1, with D possibly being TRBD1 (6 bases). Germline loops: CDR1 SGHRS, CDR2 YFSETQ. The ends were cut back, 2 bases at V and 4 bases at J, with 18 bases in the middle. There are 16 residues in the CDR3. CDR3 nucleotide sequence: TGCGCCAGCAGCTTCGAAAGGGGGGGCTACGGCACTGAAGCTTTCTTT. It codes for CASSFERGGYGTEAFF. Filled out from reference TRBV5-1 and TRBJ1-1, the complete variable domain reads KAGVTQTPRYLIKTRGQQVTLSCSPISGHRSVSWYQQTPGQGLQFLFEYFSETQRNKGNFPGRFSGRQFSNSRSEMNVSTLELGDSALYLCASSFERGGYGTEAFFGQGTRLTVV.

The J gene is TRBJ2-7, the V gene TRBV18, with D unclear. CDR3 size: 17 residues. Germline-derived CDR1 and CDR2 are KGHSH and LQKENI. V dropped 2 bases and J dropped 0 bases, with 17 bases sitting between them. CDR3 coding DNA: TGTGCCAGCTCACCATTAATCCCCCCCCTAAGCTCCTACGAGCAGTACTTC. This encodes CASSPLIPPLSSYEQYF.

The gene calls are TRBV10-2 and TRBJ2-1; 7 bases match TRBD1. The V gene end was trimmed by 2 bases and the J gene end by 6 bases; junction bases not matched to a gene: 7. Per germline, CDR1 WSHSY and CDR2 SAAADI. The CDR3 spans 15 residues. CDR3 loop: CASSETVGQTNEQFF. CDR3 nucleotide sequence: TGCGCCAGCAGTGAGACAGTGGGACAGACCAATGAGCAGTTCTTC.